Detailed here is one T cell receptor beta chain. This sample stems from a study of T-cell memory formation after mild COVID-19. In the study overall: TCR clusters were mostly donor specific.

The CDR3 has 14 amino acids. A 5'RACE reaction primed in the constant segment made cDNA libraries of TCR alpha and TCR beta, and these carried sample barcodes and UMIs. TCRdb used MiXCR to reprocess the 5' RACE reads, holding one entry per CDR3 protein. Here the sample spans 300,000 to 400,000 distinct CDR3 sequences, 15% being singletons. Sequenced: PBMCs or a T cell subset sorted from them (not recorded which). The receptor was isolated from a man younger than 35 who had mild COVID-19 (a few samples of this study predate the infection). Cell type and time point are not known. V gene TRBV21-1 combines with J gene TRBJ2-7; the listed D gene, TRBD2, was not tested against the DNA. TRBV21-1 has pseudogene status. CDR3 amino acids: CASTLREGSYEQYV. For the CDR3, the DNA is TGTGCCAGCACACTCAGGGAGGGATCCTACGAGCAGTACGTC.